Shown below are 11 T cell receptor beta chains from a single sample sequenced in a study of blood T cells in healthy people across ages. It was with a sample-barcoded 5' primer and a J-beta primer mix that a second PCR of roughly 6 to 12 cycles was run. MiXCR, run by TCRdb on the 5' RACE reads, gives a single entry per CDR3 protein. The sample has 1,500,000 or so distinct CDR3 sequences; about 42% are singletons. The sample was blood. These receptors all come from a woman younger than 35 in good health.

This clonotype has ten or more counts. The chain uses TRBV25-1 and TRBJ2-5; no definite D call. V lost 2 bases and J 0 bases, leaving 4 bases between the germline ends. Per the germline V gene, CDR1 is MGHDK and CDR2 is SYGVNS. CDR3 length: 13 amino acids. CDR3 sequence reads: CASSEAYQETQYF. Written as DNA, the CDR3 is TGTGCCAGCAGTGAAGCTTACCAAGAGACCCAGTACTTC.

The V call is TRBV7-3, the J call TRBJ2-1; tentative D call: TRBD2 (6 bases). Germline CDR1 reads SGHTA; CDR2 reads FQGTGA. The CDR3 consists of 17 residues. The germline V and J ends were trimmed by 1 base and 12 bases, with 25 bases remaining between them. For the CDR3, the DNA is TGTGCCAGCAGCTTAAACTCCGGGACCCAAACAGTGGGGGGGCAGTTCTTC. This encodes CASSLNSGTQTVGGQFF.

This clonotype has just a few counts. The V call is TRBV15, the J call TRBJ1-4, with D tentatively TRBD1 (6 bases). Trimming removed 0 bases from V and 8 bases from J, with 22 bases in between. CDR1 and CDR2 from the germline V gene are LNHNV and YYDKDF (reference sequence). This CDR3 has 18 amino acids. CDR3 residues: CATSRDPQGMWGREKLFF. The CDR3 DNA follows: TGTGCCACCAGCAGAGATCCGCAGGGGATGTGGGGCAGGGAAAAACTGTTTTTT.

The chain has TRBV6-2 or TRBV6-3 and TRBJ2-7; possible D gene TRBD1, 5 bases. Trimming stripped 0 bases from V and 6 bases from J, with 15 bases between. CDR1 and CDR2 from the germline V gene are MNHEY and SVGEGT. This CDR3 spans 15 amino acids. In nucleotides, the CDR3 is TGTGCCAGCAGTTACTCGAAGGGGCGCGAGCCCGAGCAGTACTTC. Its protein product is CASSYSKGREPEQYF.

This clonotype was counted only a few times. This clone may be a read error of a much larger clone one base away. This rearrangement joins TRBV29-1 to TRBJ2-7, with TRBD1 as a possible D gene (5 bases). The CDR3 is made up of 13 amino acids. Trimming cost V 3 bases and J 1 base, with 10 bases left between them. The germline V gene encodes CDR1 SQVTM and CDR2 ANQGSEA. Here the CDR3 DNA reads TGCAGCGTTGAGGGCAGGGCGTCCTACGAGCAGTACTTC. Its protein product is CSVEGRASYEQYF.

The chain carries TRBV4-3 and TRBJ1-6; D is uncertain. V lost 2 bases and J 12 bases, leaving 14 bases between the germline ends. The CDR3 covers 14 residues. CDR1 LGHNA and CDR2 YSLEER come from the germline V gene. DNA of the CDR3: TGCGCCAGCAGCCAAAGAAGCTCTGGATTACCCCTCCACTTT. This translates into CASSQRSSGLPLHF.

There are a few counts of this clonotype. The chain has TRBV6-2 or TRBV6-3 and TRBJ1-4; D uncertain. Germline V CDR1 and CDR2: MNHEY, SVGEGT. The V end lost 0 bases, the J end lost 0 bases, and 8 bases lay between the germline ends. The CDR3 totals 16 residues. CDR3 nucleotides: TGTGCCAGCAGTTACTCGACGGTGTCAACTAATGAAAAACTGTTTTTT. Amino acid sequence: CASSYSTVSTNEKLFF.

The chain combines TRBV3-1 with TRBJ2-3; D might be TRBD1 (7 bases). The germline V and J ends were trimmed by 3 bases and 10 bases, with 14 bases remaining between them. Germline CDR1 is LGHDT and CDR2 is YNNKEL (reference sequence). The CDR3 contains 13 residues. Here the CDR3 reads CASSQQGGMSQYF. CDR3 in DNA: TGTGCCAGCAGCCAGCAGGGGGGCATGTCGCAGTATTTT.

CDR3: CASSPQWAWETQYF. CDR3 nucleotides: TGTGCCAGCAGCCCCCAGTGGGCATGGGAGACCCAGTACTTC. The chain joins TRBV9 to TRBJ2-7; D remains unclear. The J call may be in error: the DNA end matches TRBJ2-5 better. The CDR3 has 14 residues. Germline CDR1 is SGDLS and CDR2 is YYNGEE.

This chain joins TRBV7-6 and TRBJ2-7; D is perhaps TRBD1 (7 bases). CDR1 is SGHVS, CDR2 FNYEAQ, per germline. Between the trimmed V and J ends, which lost 0 bases and 2 bases, there was a span of 14 bases. The CDR3 spans 16 residues. The CDR3 loop reads CASSLARDSEAYEQYF. The DNA of the CDR3 is TGTGCCAGCAGCTTAGCGCGGGACAGCGAAGCCTACGAGCAGTACTTC.

This clonotype was seen only a few times. This sequence joins TRBV24-1 and TRBJ2-1; 8 bases line up with TRBD2. Germline loops: CDR1 KGHDR, CDR2 SFDVKD. V shed 0 bases and J 4 bases; nucleotides not matched to a gene: 4. The CDR3 sequence is 16 residues long. In DNA form, the CDR3 reads TGTGCCACCAGTGATTTGCTGGCGGGAGGATACAATGAGCAGTTCTTC. Protein: CATSDLLAGGYNEQFF.